The rows below give T cell receptor beta chains drawn from one sample of a study of early T cells in non-severe SARS-CoV-2 infection. From the 5' RACE reads, TCRdb called clonotypes with MiXCR, one entry per CDR3 protein. Among around 30,000 distinct CDR3 sequences listed, around 6% were seen once. Sequencing input: whole blood. The receptors shown here come from an adult who was a healthcare worker with PCR-confirmed SARS-CoV-2 infection or an uninfected control (not recorded which). The CDR3 runs from the conserved cysteine through the conserved F or W. D genes are given only for firm matches. Only some rows state a clone size, as once, few, many or a class for expanded clones.

TRBV27,TRBJ1-4,TRBD1,.,TGTGCCAGCAGGACAGGGACTAATGAAAAACTGTTTTTT,CASRTGTNEKLFF
TRBV20-1,TRBJ2-1,TRBD2,many,TGCAGTGCTATCGGGACTAGCGGGGGCAAAAGCTCCTACAATGAGCAGTTCTTC,CSAIGTSGGKSSYNEQFF
TRBV30,TRBJ2-3,.,many,TGTGCCTGGAAGTCAGTCTCCACCTACTCAGATACGCAGTATTTT,CAWKSVSTYSDTQYF
TRBV29-1,TRBJ2-5,TRBD1,many,TGCAGCGTTGCTGGGGGACAGGGCCAAGAGACCCAGTACTTC,CSVAGGQGQETQYF
TRBV9,TRBJ1-1,.,many,TGTGCCAGCAGCGTAGGTGTAGGGGTGAACACTGAAGCTTTCTTT,CASSVGVGVNTEAFF
TRBV11-2,TRBJ2-7,.,many,TGTGCCAGCAGCTTAGGGACCCTCTACGAGCAGTACTTC,CASSLGTLYEQYF
TRBV28,TRBJ2-7,.,.,TGTGCCAGCAGCAGCTCCTACGAGCAGTACTTC,CASSSSYEQYF
TRBV6-5,TRBJ2-7,TRBD2,few,TGTGCCAGCAGGGTGGGACTAGCCCACTACGAGCAGTACTTC,CASRVGLAHYEQYF
TRBV6-5,TRBJ1-3,.,many,TGTGCCAGCAGTCCGGGGTCCGAGGACACCATATATTTT,CASSPGSEDTIYF
TRBV7-9,TRBJ1-1,TRBD1,many,TGTGCCAGCAGCCTGGGACAGGGGTACACTGAAGCTTTCTTT,CASSLGQGYTEAFF
TRBV27,TRBJ1-6,TRBD1,.,TGTGCCAGCAGTGACAGGGGGGTCGGATCACCCCTCCACTTT,CASSDRGVGSPLHF
TRBV7-9,TRBJ2-5,.,many,TGTGCCAGCAGCTTCCGGGAGACCCAGTACTTC,CASSFRETQYF
TRBV11-2,TRBJ2-7,.,many,TGTGCCAGCAATACAGACGGGGGTGGTTACGAGCAGTACTTC,CASNTDGGGYEQYF
TRBV5-1,TRBJ1-5,.,many,TGCGCCAGCAGCTTAGGAGGGATTAGCAATCAGCCCCAGCATTTT,CASSLGGISNQPQHF
TRBV4-2,TRBJ1-2,.,many,TGTGCCAGCAGCCAAGAAGCGGCTAACTATGGCTACACCTTC,CASSQEAANYGYTF
TRBV20-1,TRBJ2-1,.,many,TGCAGTTTAAGGGGGGGACAATCCTACAATGAGCAGTTCTTC,CSLRGGQSYNEQFF
TRBV11-2,TRBJ2-1,TRBD2,few,TGTGCCAGCAGCCAAGCGGGAGAACCATACAATGAGCAGTTCTTC,CASSQAGEPYNEQFF
TRBV10-3,TRBJ1-1,.,few,TGTGCCATCAGTGACTCGCAGAACACTGAAGCTTTCTTT,CAISDSQNTEAFF
TRBV2,TRBJ2-3,TRBD2,.,TGTGCCAGCAAGCACGAGGGGACTAGCGGGACTGATACGCAGTATTTT,CASKHEGTSGTDTQYF
TRBV7-9,TRBJ2-5,.,few,TGTGCCAGCAGCGAAGGGGACGGTCGTTTCCAAGAGACCCAGTACTTC,CASSEGDGRFQETQYF
TRBV5-1,TRBJ1-1,.,many,TGCGCCAGCAGCTTAACCGCCACGAACACTGAAGCTTTCTTT,CASSLTATNTEAFF
TRBV29-1,TRBJ2-3,.,many,TGCAGCGTTGAAGGTGTCTTAGCGACAGATACGCAGTATTTT,CSVEGVLATDTQYF
TRBV7-2,TRBJ2-1,.,many,TGTGCCAGCAGCTTAGTAGCAGATGGCAATGAGCAGTTCTTC,CASSLVADGNEQFF
TRBV7-6,TRBJ2-7,TRBD1,.,TGTGCCAGCAGCTTGTCGACAGGGGGCAAGCAGTACTTC,CASSLSTGGKQYF
TRBV20-1,TRBJ2-7,.,many,TGCAGTGCGGTGGGTACACCGGGGAAAAACTACGAGCAGTACTTC,CSAVGTPGKNYEQYF
TRBV7-9,TRBJ2-5,.,many,TGTGCCAGCAGCTTAGTTGGGGAGACCCAGTACTTC,CASSLVGETQYF
TRBV7-7,TRBJ2-2,TRBD2,many,TGTGCTAGCAGCTTAGCGCCCTTTTTACCGGGACTAGATACCGGGGAGCTGTTTTTT,CASSLAPFLPGLDTGELFF